This T cell receptor (beta chain) was sequenced in a study of cytomegalovirus exposure and HLA in healthy donors. Study-wide background: Drawn from HLA-typed donors, approximately 85 million unique TCRs were held in an early data release.

A note on this clone: Its antigen is not known.

13 Jbeta primers and 60 Vbeta primers were used for the PCR. The repertoire was sequenced with immunoSEQ multiplex PCR; TCRdb's copy has only in-frame clones and lacks some. The repertoire includes more than 75,000 clones, around 74% of them detected once, and roughly 6.2% sits in the top ten. CDR3 length equals 14 residues. Germline V CDR1 and CDR2: SGDLS, YYNGEE. Trimming cost V 2 bases and J 0 bases, with 7 bases left between them. Study results and caveats: There was a cluster of highly shared sequence variants that was likely a sequencing artifact.

Input material: PBMCs. The chain carries TRBV9 and TRBJ2-3; D gene uncertain. The sequence was collected from a woman between 45 and 60 years old in good health and CMV-seropositive. CDR3 amino acids: CASSVRSSTDTQYF. In DNA form, the CDR3 reads TGTGCCAGCAGCGTTCGGTCTAGCACAGATACGCAGTATTTT.